What follows are 21 T cell receptor beta chains derived from one specimen sequenced in a study of siplizumab effects on memory and regulatory T cells. Some clones are missing from TCRdb's copy, which holds only in-frame ones; the method was immunoSEQ multiplex PCR. The sample records more than 85,000 clones, approximately 90% being singletons. The sequenced material came from CD4+ T cells sorted from blood. The source is a human donor in good health.

The rearrangement uses TRBV18 and TRBJ2-5; either TRBD1 or TRBD2 may supply D (6 bases each). The CDR3 has 20 residues. V lost 2 bases and J 4 bases, leaving 29 bases between the germline ends. Germline CDR1 is KGHSH and CDR2 is LQKENI. As DNA, the CDR3 is TGTGCCAGCTCACCAACAGCAAGACGGGGGCTAAGGGAGGTAGGAGAGACCCAGTACTTC. Its translation is CASSPTARRGLREVGETQYF.

This chain connects TRBV19 to TRBJ1-1; 12 bases are shared with TRBD1. This CDR3 is 17 amino acids long. Germline lookup yields CDR1 LNHDA and CDR2 SQIVND (reference sequence). J lost 4 bases, V lost 10 bases, and 16 bases had no gene match. The CDR3 region is CATTNPGQGARSTEAFF. The CDR3 bases are TGTGCCACTACAAATCCGGGACAGGGGGCGCGGAGCACTGAAGCTTTCTTT.

CDR3 region: CASGSSTNEKLFF. CDR3 DNA sequence: TGCGCCAGCGGTTCTTCAACTAATGAAAAACTGTTTTTT. V gene TRBV10-1 combines with J gene TRBJ1-4, with unresolved D. Germline loops: CDR1 WNHNN, CDR2 SYGVQD (reference sequence). The V end was cut by 8 bases, the J end by 0 bases, with 7 bases between. The CDR3 totals 13 residues.

Here the CDR3 DNA reads TGTGCCAGCAGCTCCTCTAACAGGGGTGGCTACACCTTC. This sequence encodes CASSSSNRGGYTF. V and J are TRBV7-9 and TRBJ1-2; 7 positions agree with TRBD1. The V gene end was trimmed by 4 bases and the J gene end by 7 bases; junction bases not matched to a gene: 6. Germline-derived CDR1 and CDR2 are SEHNR and FQNEAQ (reference sequence). The CDR3 contains 13 residues. The full variable domain, rest sourced from reference TRBV7-9 and TRBJ1-2, is DTGVSQNPRHKITKRGQNVTFRCDPISEHNRLYWYRQTLGQGPEFLTYFQNEAQLEKSRLLSDRFSAERPKGSFSTLEIQRTEQGDSAMYLCASSSSNRGGYTFGSGTRLTVV.

This chain uses TRBV19 with TRBJ2-2, with D tentatively TRBD1 (8 bases). The CDR3 has 15 amino acids. Trimming left V 6 bases short and J 5 bases short, with 16 bases between. Germline loops: CDR1 LNHDA, CDR2 SQIVND (reference sequence). The CDR3 DNA reads as TGTGCCAGTAGGCCACAGGGGGGGGTAACCGGGGAGCTGTTTTTT. Its protein is CASRPQGGVTGELFF.

Worth noting for this clone: Other DNA sequences in the same sample also yield this CDR3. The rearrangement uses TRBV7-9 and TRBJ2-5; D remains ambiguous. The CDR3 has 12 amino acids. Per germline, CDR1 SEHNR and CDR2 FQNEAQ (reference sequence). The ends were cut back, 1 base at V and 4 bases at J, with 4 bases in the middle. CDR3 in amino acids: CASSLVRETQYF. The CDR3 DNA reads as TGTGCCAGCAGCTTAGTTCGAGAGACCCAGTACTTC.

The rearrangement links TRBV27 to TRBJ1-1; tentative D call: TRBD1 (5 bases). There are 12 residues in the CDR3. Germline-derived CDR1 and CDR2 are MNHEY and SMNVEV (reference sequence). V was shortened by 2 bases and J by 8 bases, with 9 bases between the two germline ends. The CDR3: CASSLRQGEAFF. In nucleotides, the CDR3 is TGTGCCAGCAGTTTAAGGCAGGGAGAAGCTTTCTTT.

The chain couples TRBV4-2 to TRBJ2-1; 11 bases line up with TRBD2. The junction had 10 bases not matched to a gene; V was cut back by 1 base and J by 8 bases. Per germline, CDR1 LGHNA and CDR2 YNFKEQ. The CDR3 has 17 amino acids. CDR3 loop: CASSQGLAGGPRDEQFF. The CDR3 coding sequence is TGTGCCAGCAGCCAAGGTCTAGCGGGAGGCCCCAGGGATGAGCAGTTCTTC.

The chain has TRBV28 and TRBJ1-1, with D unclear. CDR3 size: 13 residues. The V end was cut by 10 bases, the J end by 1 base, with 13 bases between. CDR1 is MDHEN and CDR2 is SYDVKM in the germline V gene. The CDR3 protein is CATRGSPNTEAFF. DNA for the CDR3: TGTGCCACCCGCGGGAGCCCGAACACTGAAGCTTTCTTT.

The chain combines TRBV6-5 with TRBJ2-1; 9 nucleotides agree with TRBD1. Per the germline V gene, CDR1 is MNHEY and CDR2 is SVGAGI. V dropped 7 bases and J dropped 7; count of bases not matched to a gene: 8. The CDR3 has 14 amino acids. The CDR3 sequence: CASTGTGRRNEQFF. The CDR3 region has the DNA TGTGCCAGCACCGGGACAGGGCGCAGGAATGAGCAGTTCTTC.

This chain joins TRBV5-6 and TRBJ2-1; D is unclear. The CDR3 runs to 16 residues. CDR1 and CDR2 from the germline V gene are SGHDT and YYEEEE. Trimming took off 4 bases at V and 0 bases at J, with 14 bases between the two ends. CDR3 nucleotides: TGTGCCAGCAGCCCTTGGATACTCAGCTCCTACAATGAGCAGTTCTTC. It encodes CASSPWILSSYNEQFF.

The rearrangement joins TRBV29-1 to TRBJ1-1; D gene uncertain. Trimming cost V 2 bases and J 11 bases, with 9 bases left between them. CDR1 is SQVTM, CDR2 ANQGSEA, per germline. CDR3 length equals 10 residues. The CDR3 protein is CSVEPAAAFF. The CDR3 DNA reads TGCAGCGTTGAACCCGCAGCGGCTTTCTTT.

The chain combines TRBV5-1 with TRBJ2-3; 8 bases align to TRBD2. V trimming: 4 bases; J trimming: 4 bases; junction bases outside the gene matches: 11. This CDR3 has 16 amino acids. Germline V lookup: CDR1 SGHRS, CDR2 YFSETQ. The CDR3 coding sequence is TGCGCCAGCAGCATTAACGGGGGGGCCGGGGCAGATACGCAGTATTTT. Protein sequence: CASSINGGAGADTQYF.

The V call is TRBV6-5, the J call TRBJ2-7; TRBD1 matches 8 bases. The CDR3 has 13 amino acids. V lost 2 bases, J lost 13 bases, and 10 bases stayed unmatched. The germline V gene has CDR1 MNHEY and CDR2 SVGAGI. CDR3 DNA sequence: TGTGCCAGCAGTTACGGGTCCGGGACAGGAACTTACTTC. It translates to CASSYGSGTGTYF.

V and J are TRBV7-9 and TRBJ1-1, with D possibly being TRBD1 (6 bases). CDR3 length: 14 amino acids. The ends were cut back, 5 bases at V and 3 bases at J, with 13 bases in the middle. In germline, CDR1 is SEHNR, CDR2 FQNEAQ (reference sequence). CDR3 loop: CASSPQGWDTEAFF. The CDR3 DNA is TGTGCCAGCAGCCCACAGGGTTGGGACACTGAAGCTTTCTTT.

This chain uses TRBV30 with TRBJ1-2; 8 nucleotides match TRBD1. V gave up 4 bases and J gave up 6 bases; unmatched junction bases: 7. The germline CDR1 and CDR2 sequences are GTSNPN and SVGIG (reference sequence). This CDR3 has 13 residues. The CDR3 sequence: CAWIVRGRHGYTF. The CDR3, as DNA: TGTGCCTGGATCGTCAGGGGGCGGCATGGCTACACCTTC.

The chain joins TRBV6-1 to TRBJ2-3; D is ambiguous. The CDR3 is 13 residues long. Looked up from germline, CDR1 is MNHNS and CDR2 is SASEGT. V shed 4 bases and J shed 3 bases, with 8 bases lying between them. The CDR3 here is CASSGRRTDTQYF. The CDR3 nucleotides are TGTGCCAGCAGTGGTCGGCGAACAGATACGCAGTATTTT.

This clone was seen once. The chain couples TRBV7-8 to TRBJ1-5; D may be TRBD1 (6 bases). Trimming took 4 bases from V and 0 from J, leaving 19 bases between them. The CDR3 consists of 18 residues. CDR1 and CDR2 from the germline V gene are SGHVS and FQNEAQ. Here the CDR3 reads CASSSGQFQQYSNQPQHF. The CDR3 coding sequence is TGTGCCAGCAGCTCGGGACAATTTCAACAGTATAGCAATCAGCCCCAGCATTTT.

This clone was counted a few times. The chain couples TRBV30 to TRBJ1-4, with 11 bases fitting TRBD1. The CDR3 is made up of 14 amino acids. The J segment lost 7 bases and the V segment lost 1 base, leaving 2 bases of the junction unmatched. CDR1 is GTSNPN, CDR2 SVGIG, per germline (reference sequence). CDR3 region: CAWSGTGGFEKLFF. In DNA form, the CDR3 reads TGTGCCTGGAGTGGGACAGGGGGCTTTGAAAAACTGTTTTTT.

This clone was seen just once. V usage is TRBV5-4 and J usage is TRBJ2-1, with TRBD1 identical over 7 bases. V gave up 5 bases and J gave up 4 bases; unmatched junction bases: 9. This CDR3 spans 15 amino acids. Per the germline V gene, CDR1 is SGHNT and CDR2 is YYREEE (reference sequence). Here the CDR3 DNA reads TGTGCCAGCAGGTATTGGGACAGCCTGTACAATGAGCAGTTCTTC. Translation: CASRYWDSLYNEQFF.

V and J are TRBV6-6 and TRBJ2-7; tentatively, D is TRBD1 (5 bases). Germline V CDR1 and CDR2: MNHNY, SVGAGI (reference sequence). V was shortened by 2 bases and J by 3 bases, with 17 bases between the two germline ends. The CDR3 extends over 16 amino acids. CDR3 nucleotides: TGTGCCAGCAGTTACGTAGTTGTTGGGGCGAACTACGAGCAGTACTTC. Amino acid sequence: CASSYVVVGANYEQYF.